The 8 T cell receptor beta chains below come from one sample, sequenced in a study of T cell responses to AZD1222 COVID-19 vaccine (dated by TCRdb to the early 2020s). This specimen's time point label, per the study, means: baseline before first vaccination. Libraries were constructed by the immunoSEQ multiplex PCR assay. TCRdb obtained this table from immuneACCESS and retained in-frame rearrangements with V and J assigned. These tables miss some clones; where compared with another copy, unresolved V genes account for less than half of the shortfall, and the remainder is unexplained. For this sample the table gives some 140,000 clones, of which more than 90% were detected only once. The leading ten clones occupy roughly 1.7% of the sample. The sample was peripheral blood, taken on day 0 of AZD1222 vaccination. The source of these receptors is an adult in good health.

The CDR3 spells CASSFLGPSLINQPQHF. CDR3 DNA sequence: TGTGCCAGCAGCTTCCTCGGGCCCTCCCTAATTAATCAGCCCCAGCATTTT. This sequence joins TRBV7-2 and TRBJ1-5; D unclear. The germline gives CDR1 SGHTA, CDR2 FQGNSA. Trimming stripped 3 bases from V and 4 bases from J, with 19 bases between. The length of the CDR3 is 17 residues.

The chain is built from TRBV30 and TRBJ1-1; 9 bases match TRBD1. This CDR3 contains 14 residues. V lost 7 bases and J lost 1; bases outside the gene matches: 7. Germline V gene sequence: CDR1 GTSNPN, CDR2 SVGIG (reference sequence). The CDR3 sequence: CAFWTGARNTEAFF. The CDR3 bases are TGTGCCTTTTGGACAGGGGCCAGGAACACTGAAGCTTTCTTT. Variable domain in full (rest from reference TRBV30 and TRBJ1-1): SQTIHQWPATLVQPVGSPLSLECTVEGTSNPNLYWYRQAAGRGLQLLFYSVGIGQISSEVPQNLSASRPQDRQFILSSKKLLLSDSGFYLCAFWTGARNTEAFFGQGTRLTVV.

The rearrangement uses TRBV9 and TRBJ2-2, with 12 bases that match TRBD1. V lost 3 bases to trimming and J lost 5 bases; unmatched junction nucleotides: 14. Looked up from germline, CDR1 is SGDLS and CDR2 is YYNGEE. This CDR3 spans 19 amino acids. This CDR3 is CASSAHSGTGGIVTGELFF. The CDR3 nucleotides read TGTGCCAGCAGCGCACATTCCGGGACAGGGGGCATAGTTACCGGGGAGCTGTTTTTT.

V gene TRBV5-6 combines with J gene TRBJ1-1; D uncertain. V shed 3 bases and J shed 2 bases, with 5 bases lying between them. CDR3 size: 12 residues. Germline CDR1 SGHDT, CDR2 YYEEEE. CDR3 amino acids: CASSWANTEAFF. The CDR3 DNA reads TGTGCCAGCAGCTGGGCCAACACTGAAGCTTTCTTT.

The J gene is TRBJ1-5, the V gene TRBV2; D may be TRBD1 (5 bases). Germline-derived CDR1 and CDR2 are SNHLY and FYNNEI. V was trimmed by 6 bases and J by 4 bases, leaving 13 bases between them. The CDR3 is 14 residues long. For the CDR3, the DNA is TGTGCCAGCAGCCAACAGGTACCTAATCAGCCCCAGCATTTT. It is translated as CASSQQVPNQPQHF. The entire variable domain, with the rest obtained from reference TRBV2 and TRBJ1-5, is as follows: EPEVTQTPSHQVTQMGQEVILRCVPISNHLYFYWYRQILGQKVEFLVSFYNNEISEKSEIFDDQFSVERPDGSNFTLKIRSTKLEDSAMYFCASSQQVPNQPQHFGDGTRLSIL.

The V gene is TRBV5-4, the J gene TRBJ1-2; D gene ambiguous. Trimming cost V 1 base and J 6 bases, with 10 bases left between them. Germline loops: CDR1 SGHNT, CDR2 YYREEE (reference sequence). The CDR3 is 13 amino acids. DNA of the CDR3: TGTGCCAGCAGCTTGCGAATTGAGGATGGCTACACCTTC. Its translation: CASSLRIEDGYTF.

The chain recombines TRBV27 with TRBJ1-5; D is uncertain. V dropped 7 bases and J dropped 1 base, with 14 bases sitting between them. Germline CDR1 MNHEY, CDR2 SMNVEV (reference sequence). The length of the CDR3 is 15 residues. The CDR3 nucleotides are TGTGCCAGCAACTCCCGGGCACTGAGCAATCAGCCCCAGCATTTT. Its protein is CASNSRALSNQPQHF.

The chain combines TRBV6-1 with TRBJ1-3; D is unclear. The germline V and J ends were trimmed by 2 bases and 4 bases, with 12 bases remaining between them. This CDR3 contains 15 residues. Per the germline V gene, CDR1 is MNHNS and CDR2 is SASEGT. CDR3 region: CASSEYLNPGNTIYF. CDR3 bases: TGTGCCAGCAGTGAATATCTGAATCCCGGAAACACCATATATTTT.